Listed here is a single T cell receptor beta chain. The antigen is not known. This record belongs to a study of CD8 T cells in Susac syndrome. Study-wide findings and caveats: The CD4+ T cell repertoires in Susac syndrome were not clonally expanded.

The ends were cut back, 4 bases at V and 5 bases at J, with 16 bases in the middle. Germline lookup yields CDR1 SGHTS and CDR2 YDEGEE. The length of the CDR3 is 14 residues. RNA in amounts of roughly 0.5 to 1 ug was reverse transcribed with random hexamers. In TCRdb, the immunoSEQ multiplex PCR reads were re-called with MiXCR into one record per CDR3 protein. The sample lists over 150,000 distinct CDR3 sequences; roughly 94% were seen once. This sequence was found in a human donor with Susac syndrome. The sequencing input was CD4+ T cells from PBMCs. The chain employs TRBV5-8 and TRBJ2-7; D possibly corresponds to TRBD1 (6 bases). The CDR3 loop is CASSAGQRFNEQYF. The CDR3 nucleotides are TGTGCCAGCAGCGCCGGACAGCGATTCAACGAGCAGTACTTC.